This entry lists 24 T cell receptor beta chains sequenced from one sample in a study of spatial heterogeneity in lung cancer (dated by TCRdb to about 2019). The sample's time point label, in plain terms: sample taken at primary tumor resection. Without any cell sorting, TCR sequencing was performed on whole RNA extracted either from tumor and nontumor lung tissue or from cryopreserved PBMC samples. The receptor library was made with 5' RACE. The run used a NextSeq 500. Using fastp at Q25 and MiXCR, TCRdb reprocessed the public reads and kept productive beta chains. Under each unique CDR3 protein, matching rows form one entry showing the most common genes and DNA. The sample table holds more than 50,000 distinct CDR3 sequences, of which roughly 7% were seen once. The ten largest clones add up to 2.5% to 3% of the sample. This sample comprised PBMCs, obtained at surgery. Receptors originate from a female donor with early-stage non-small cell lung cancer.

Ten or more counts support this clonotype. The chain links TRBV13 to TRBJ2-7, with TRBD1 matching 10 bases. V lost 2 bases to trimming and J lost 4 bases; unmatched junction nucleotides: 8. CDR3 size: 16 residues. Germline assignment: CDR1 PRHDT and CDR2 FYEKMQ (reference sequence). CDR3 bases: TGTGCCAGCAGCTTACACCCGGGGGGACAGGGGTACGAGCAGTACTTC. Its protein is CASSLHPGGQGYEQYF.

This clonotype was recorded once. The genes are TRBV6-1 and TRBJ1-6; D is perhaps TRBD1 (5 bases). V gave up 2 bases and J gave up 13 bases, with 21 bases separating them. Germline V gene data show CDR1 as MNHNS and CDR2 as SASEGT. The CDR3 loop spans 16 amino acids. Here the CDR3 DNA reads TGTGCCAGCAGTGAAAGGACGGGACCCCCCTATGTCCCCCTCCACTTT. The encoded protein is CASSERTGPPYVPLHF.

This clonotype was detected many times. J is TRBJ2-7 and V is TRBV7-2; TRBD2 aligns across 8 bases. This CDR3 has 14 residues. V shed 6 bases and J 5 bases; nucleotides not matched to a gene: 9. Germline loops: CDR1 SGHTA, CDR2 FQGNSA. CDR3 protein: CASRPGLAAHEQYF. CDR3 DNA sequence: TGTGCCAGCAGACCCGGACTAGCAGCACACGAGCAGTACTTC.

This clonotype appeared a few times. The CDR3, as DNA: TGTGCCAGCAGCTTTGGCGGGTCGACAGCCCAAGCTTTCTTT. Its protein is CASSFGGSTAQAFF. The chain uses TRBV7-2 and TRBJ1-1; D might be TRBD1 (5 bases). CDR1 and CDR2 from the germline V gene are SGHTA and FQGNSA. V was trimmed by 3 bases and J by 9 bases, leaving 17 bases between them. The CDR3 runs to 14 residues.

This clonotype came up many times. This chain links TRBV24-1 with TRBJ1-2; 7 nucleotides line up with TRBD1. CDR3 length: 14 residues. The ends lost 7 bases at V and 4 bases at J; junction bases unmatched: 8. The germline V gene has CDR1 KGHDR and CDR2 SFDVKD. The CDR3, as DNA: TGTGCCACCAGCCCCAGACAGGGATCCTATGGCTACACCTTC. Its protein is CATSPRQGSYGYTF.

The chain carries TRBV3-1 and TRBJ1-1; maybe TRBD1 (6 bases). V lost 3 bases and J lost 0, with 8 bases in between. The CDR3 is 14 amino acids. Germline lookup yields CDR1 LGHDT and CDR2 YNNKEL (reference sequence). CDR3 region: CASSQGGVNTEAFF. For the CDR3, the DNA is TGTGCCAGCAGCCAGGGGGGCGTGAACACTGAAGCTTTCTTT.

This sequence joins TRBV7-8 and TRBJ2-3; D is tentatively TRBD1 or TRBD2 (5 bases each). Trimming removed 4 bases at V and 0 bases at J, with 14 bases between. The germline gives CDR1 SGHVS, CDR2 FQNEAQ. The CDR3 runs 16 residues. CDR3 in amino acids: CASSSGTGYSTDTQYF. In DNA, the CDR3 is TGTGCCAGCAGCTCGGGGACGGGATATAGCACAGATACGCAGTATTTT.

Ten or more counts support this clonotype. The chain uses TRBV9 and TRBJ1-5; the D is unclear. The germline V and J ends were trimmed by 3 bases and 0 bases, with 10 bases remaining between them. This CDR3 is built from 15 residues. Germline CDR1 reads SGDLS; CDR2 reads YYNGEE. This CDR3 is CASSEGGGSNQPQHF. In nucleotides, the CDR3 is TGTGCCAGCAGCGAAGGAGGAGGTAGCAATCAGCCCCAGCATTTT.

This clonotype was seen a few times. V is TRBV10-3 and J is TRBJ2-5, with D maybe TRBD1 (6 bases). Deletions cut 4 bases from V and 2 bases from J, with 11 bases between. Germline CDR1 is ENHRY and CDR2 is SYGVKD. The CDR3 is 14 residues long. For the CDR3, the DNA is TGTGCCATCAGTGGAACAGGGCAACAAGAGACCCAGTACTTC. Protein sequence: CAISGTGQQETQYF.

This clonotype was seen ten or more times. The chain links TRBV28 to TRBJ2-7, with D unclear. Germline V lookup: CDR1 MDHEN, CDR2 SYDVKM. Trimming stripped 4 bases from V and 7 bases from J, with 17 bases between. CDR3 size: 14 residues. CDR3 sequence reads: CASSSATPMVEQYF. The DNA of the CDR3 is TGTGCCAGCAGTTCCGCTACGCCGATGGTAGAGCAGTACTTC.

Ten or more counts support this clonotype. This chain connects TRBV28 to TRBJ2-3, with a tentative D call TRBD2 (5 bases). Trimming took 2 bases from V and 0 from J, leaving 15 bases between them. The CDR3 has 17 residues. The germline CDR1 and CDR2 sequences are MDHEN and SYDVKM. CDR3 DNA sequence: TGTGCCAGCAGTTTAACGGGGATGTGGTTTAGCACAGATACGCAGTATTTT. It yields the protein CASSLTGMWFSTDTQYF.

V gene TRBV2 combines with J gene TRBJ1-5, with 8 bases lining up with TRBD1. The CDR3 is 15 amino acids. J was trimmed by 0 bases and V by 6 bases; bases with no gene match: 4. CDR1 is SNHLY, CDR2 FYNNEI, per germline. CDR3 nucleotides: TGTGCCAGCAGGCGACAGGGGAATAGCAATCAGCCCCAGCATTTT. Residues: CASRRQGNSNQPQHF.

The chain is built from TRBV28 and TRBJ2-7, with a possible D match to TRBD2 (5 bases). V lost 3 bases and J lost 2, with 11 bases in between. This CDR3 contains 14 residues. Germline V CDR1 and CDR2: MDHEN, SYDVKM. In nucleotides, the CDR3 is TGTGCCAGCAGTTTCTCTCTGGGAGCCTACGAGCAGTACTTC. Its translation: CASSFSLGAYEQYF.

Many counts were recorded for this clonotype. The rearrangement uses TRBV10-3 and TRBJ2-1, with a weak D call TRBD1 (5 bases). The germline V gene encodes CDR1 ENHRY and CDR2 SYGVKD. The V end was cut by 4 bases, the J end by 8 bases, with 18 bases between. This CDR3 has 15 residues. DNA of the CDR3: TGTGCCATCAGTGGGGGCGAGATGAACCTTCATGAGCAGTTCTTC. This sequence encodes CAISGGEMNLHEQFF.

This clonotype was found many times. CDR3 coding DNA: TGTGCCAGCAGCCCCAACAACTACGAGCAGTACTTC. This codes for CASSPNNYEQYF. This rearrangement joins TRBV7-9 to TRBJ2-7; unclear D gene. V dropped 5 bases and J dropped 3 bases, with 8 bases sitting between them. This CDR3 region has 12 residues. Germline-derived CDR1 and CDR2 are SEHNR and FQNEAQ (reference sequence).

This clonotype was detected ten times or more. This chain connects TRBV5-1 to TRBJ2-7, with 7 bases aligning to TRBD1. The CDR3 is 15 residues long. V was pared by 4 bases and J by 5 bases, with 12 bases of the junction left unmatched. Germline V gene data show CDR1 as SGHRS and CDR2 as YFSETQ. CDR3 sequence reads: CASSKPRQGKNEQYF. The CDR3 nucleotides read TGCGCCAGCAGCAAACCACGACAGGGTAAGAACGAGCAGTACTTC.

The table lists this clonotype with many counts. The chain carries TRBV3-1 and TRBJ2-7; the match to TRBD1 covers 9 bases. The CDR3 is 16 residues long. Germline CDR1 LGHDT, CDR2 YNNKEL (reference sequence). V lost 1 base and J lost 1; bases outside the gene matches: 5. CDR3 nucleotide sequence: TGTGCCAGCAGCCAAGGAATTGGGACAGGGTCCTACGAGCAGTACTTC. It codes for CASSQGIGTGSYEQYF.

This clonotype has at least ten counts. V gene TRBV7-2 combines with J gene TRBJ2-5; D might be TRBD2 (5 bases). Looked up from germline, CDR1 is SGHTA and CDR2 is FQGNSA. The CDR3 runs 14 residues. The ends were cut back, 3 bases at V and 3 bases at J, with 11 bases in the middle. The CDR3 region has the DNA TGTGCCAGCAGCTTGGTACTAGGAGAAGAGACCCAGTACTTC. Protein sequence: CASSLVLGEETQYF.

At least ten counts were recorded for this clonotype. This sequence joins TRBV7-9 and TRBJ2-3; tentative D call: TRBD1 (6 bases). The V end was cut by 5 bases, the J end by 3 bases, with 12 bases between. Germline V CDR1 and CDR2: SEHNR, FQNEAQ (reference sequence). The CDR3 covers 14 residues. The CDR3 sequence: CASSLIQGTDTQYF. The CDR3 nucleotides read TGTGCCAGCAGCCTCATCCAGGGGACAGATACGCAGTATTTT.

This clonotype was seen only a few times. The chain uses TRBV5-1 and TRBJ2-7, with TRBD2 as a possible D gene (6 bases). The germline V gene encodes CDR1 SGHRS and CDR2 YFSETQ. The CDR3 totals 15 residues. Trimming shortened V by 5 bases and J by 0 bases, and 15 bases separated the two germline ends. CDR3 loop: CASRPGEGRSYEQYF. CDR3 DNA sequence: TGCGCCAGCAGACCGGGGGAAGGTCGCTCCTACGAGCAGTACTTC.

The chain combines TRBV5-1 with TRBJ1-2; D is possibly TRBD1 (6 bases). From germline, CDR1 is SGHRS and CDR2 YFSETQ. With 4 bases removed from V and 0 bases from J, the gap between germline ends came to 10 bases. The CDR3 loop spans 14 amino acids. The CDR3 here is CASSLTGANYGYTF. The CDR3 nucleotides read TGCGCCAGCAGCCTGACAGGTGCTAACTATGGCTACACCTTC.

The rearrangement uses TRBV4-3 and TRBJ2-1; tentatively, D is TRBD2 (6 bases). Germline lookup yields CDR1 LGHNA and CDR2 YSLEER. The CDR3 runs 19 residues. V lost 0 bases, J lost 4 bases, and 22 bases lay in between. The CDR3 is CASSQDKGGSRDLYNEQFF. CDR3 sequence (DNA): TGCGCCAGCAGCCAAGATAAGGGAGGATCCCGGGATCTTTACAATGAGCAGTTCTTC.

At least ten counts were recorded for this clonotype. One end of the junction does not line up with germline, which may come from a read error. The chain is built from TRBV7-3 and TRBJ2-1; D is tentatively TRBD1 or TRBD2 (6 bases each). The CDR3 consists of 16 residues. The germline V gene has CDR1 SGHTA and CDR2 FQGTGA. The CDR3 spells CASSLMSGASYNEQFF. CDR3 DNA sequence: TGTGCCAGCAGTTTAATGTCGGGGGCCAGCTACAATGAGCAGTTCTTC.

This clonotype was counted at least ten times. V usage is TRBV1 and J usage is TRBJ1-5; the tabulated D call, TRBD1, remains unverified against the DNA. TRBV1 is annotated as a pseudogene. The CDR3 has 16 residues. Here the CDR3 reads CTSGEDRGCRYQPQHF. The CDR3 coding sequence is TGCACCAGCGGGGAAGACAGGGGTTGTCGGTATCAGCCCCAGCATTTT.